The 7 T cell receptor beta chains in this list originate from one sample, sequenced in a study of T cells after yellow fever vaccination. TCRdb itself ran the 5' RACE reads through MiXCR, one entry per CDR3 protein. The repertoire holds some 260,000 distinct CDR3 sequences, about 5.2% seen once, with under 3.5% in the top ten. The sample here was CD4+ T cells sorted from PBMCs, taken on the day of the yellow fever booster vaccination. Source of these receptors: a young man who received the YFV17D yellow fever vaccine.

In this sample, this clonotype turned up many times. V gene TRBV4-1 combines with J gene TRBJ1-6; D not resolved. The CDR3 runs 12 residues. V gave up 3 bases and J gave up 7 bases, with 4 bases separating them. CDR1 is MGHRA, CDR2 YSYEKL, per germline. CDR3 residues: CASSQGNSPLHF. In nucleotides, the CDR3 is TGCGCCAGCAGCCAGGGGAATTCACCCCTCCACTTT.

Comment on this clonotype: Just one base apart from a much larger clone, this may be a read error. This chain uses TRBV3-1 with TRBJ2-1; 7 bases line up with TRBD1. The junction had 0 bases not matched to a gene; V was cut back by 2 bases and J by 8 bases. The CDR3 runs to 12 residues. Per the germline V gene, CDR1 is LGHDT and CDR2 is YNNKEL (reference sequence). In DNA form, the CDR3 reads TGTGCCAGCAGCCAACAGGGGGATGAGCAGTTCTTC. Its translation is CASSQQGDEQFF.

The sample holds many counts of this clonotype. This rearrangement joins TRBV29-1 to TRBJ2-3; D may correspond to TRBD1 or TRBD2 (5 bases each). The V end was cut by 2 bases, the J end by 3 bases, with 9 bases between. CDR1 and CDR2 (germline): SQVTM, ANQGSEA. This CDR3 region has 13 residues. In DNA, the CDR3 is TGCAGCGTTGAATGGGGGAGTACAGATACGCAGTATTTT. It yields the protein CSVEWGSTDTQYF.

This clonotype was seen only a few times. V is TRBV7-6 and J is TRBJ2-5; 7 bases agree with TRBD2. The CDR3 is 15 residues long. V lost 2 bases and J lost 2; bases outside the gene matches: 5. Germline values: CDR1 SGHVS, CDR2 FNYEAQ. CDR3 sequence: CASSLLGGSQETQYF. Here the CDR3 DNA reads TGTGCCAGCAGCTTACTGGGGGGGAGTCAAGAGACCCAGTACTTC.

V and J are TRBV20-1 and TRBJ1-5; the D is unclear. This CDR3 region has 14 residues. V lost 1 base and J 5 bases, leaving 12 bases between the germline ends. Looked up from germline, CDR1 is DFQATT and CDR2 is SNEGSKA (reference sequence). The CDR3 DNA is TGCAGTGCTAGAGTGTTTGGGGTATATCAGCCCCAGCATTTT. It yields the protein CSARVFGVYQPQHF.

The V call is TRBV10-3, the J call TRBJ2-3; possible D gene TRBD2, 5 bases. The CDR3 contains 15 residues. The germline gives CDR1 ENHRY, CDR2 SYGVKD. Deletions cut 0 bases from V and 0 bases from J, with 7 bases between. The CDR3 coding sequence is TGTGCCATCAGTGAGTCAGGACTTAGCACAGATACGCAGTATTTT. Translation: CAISESGLSTDTQYF.

This clonotype rates as medium-sized. This rearrangement joins TRBV29-1 to TRBJ2-1; TRBD1 agrees at 7 bases. The length of the CDR3 is 14 residues. Germline-derived CDR1 and CDR2 are SQVTM and ANQGSEA. V shed 6 bases, J shed 7 bases, and the junction held 12 bases outside the gene matches. The CDR3 reads CSVLQGILGNEQFF. In DNA, the CDR3 is TGCAGCGTACTACAGGGGATCCTAGGGAATGAGCAGTTCTTC.